The 9 T cell receptor beta chains listed next were all sequenced from one sample in a study of T-cell memory formation after mild COVID-19. Each CDR3 protein is one row after TCRdb ran MiXCR on the 5' RACE reads. The sample gives roughly 150,000 distinct CDR3 sequences, about 14% of which show up once; 12% to 15% is in the top ten. The sample consisted of PBMCs or a T cell subset sorted from them (not recorded which). The receptors derive from an adult woman who had mild COVID-19 (a few samples of this study predate the infection). Cell type and time point are not known.

The rearrangement joins TRBV3-1 to TRBJ1-6; 8 bases map to TRBD1. CDR3 length: 15 amino acids. Germline CDR1 LGHDT, CDR2 YNNKEL (reference sequence). V was pared by 4 bases and J by 5 bases, with 4 bases of the junction left unmatched. CDR3 region: CASSPRTGNNSPLHF. As DNA, the CDR3 is TGTGCCAGCAGCCCCAGGACAGGGAATAATTCACCCCTCCACTTT.

The sample holds many counts of this clonotype. The chain has TRBV4-1 and TRBJ2-1; D perhaps matches TRBD1 (5 bases). The CDR3 spans 16 residues. Trimming took 0 bases from V and 8 from J, leaving 17 bases between them. Germline V gene lookup returns CDR1 MGHRA and CDR2 YSYEKL. DNA of the CDR3: TGCGCCAGCAGCCAAGACAGGGCATCAAGGTGGGATGAGCAGTTCTTC. It encodes CASSQDRASRWDEQFF.

The chain uses TRBV2 and TRBJ2-1; D gene unclear. V lost 4 bases to trimming and J lost 3 bases, with 7 bases between them. This CDR3 is 13 amino acids long. Germline values: CDR1 SNHLY, CDR2 FYNNEI. The CDR3 nucleotides read TGTGCCAGCAGTGGAGTCCACTACAATGAGCAGTTCTTC. This gives the protein CASSGVHYNEQFF.

V gene TRBV9 combines with J gene TRBJ1-2; D possibly corresponds to TRBD1 (6 bases). The V end lost 2 bases, the J end lost 4 bases, and 9 bases lay between the germline ends. Per the germline V gene, CDR1 is SGDLS and CDR2 is YYNGEE. This CDR3 comprises 13 residues. The CDR3 reads CASSVGTSYGYTF. The CDR3 DNA sequence: TGTGCCAGCAGCGTGGGGACATCCTATGGCTACACCTTC. The full variable domain, completed using reference TRBV9 and TRBJ1-2, is DSGVTQTPKHLITATGQRVTLRCSPRSGDLSVYWYQQSLDQGLQFLIQYYNGEERAKGNILERFSAQQFPDLHSELNLSSLELGDSALYFCASSVGTSYGYTFGSGTRLTVV.

This clonotype was seen more than once but under ten times. This rearrangement joins TRBV11-2 to TRBJ1-3; TRBD1 is a possible D gene (5 bases). CDR1 is SGHAT and CDR2 is FQNNGV in the germline V gene. With 5 bases removed from V and 0 bases from J, the gap between germline ends came to 11 bases. The CDR3 extends over 15 amino acids. The CDR3 DNA reads as TGTGCCAGCAGCGGCCAGGGCCTCTCTGGAAACACCATATATTTT. This sequence encodes CASSGQGLSGNTIYF. Complete variable domain (other parts from reference TRBV11-2 and TRBJ1-3): EAGVAQSPRYKIIEKRQSVAFWCNPISGHATLYWYQQILGQGPKLLIQFQNNGVVDDSQLPKDRFSAERLKGVDSTLKIQPAKLEDSAVYLCASSGQGLSGNTIYFGEGSWLTVV.

The chain joins TRBV5-1 to TRBJ2-7, with 11 bases matching TRBD2. V shed 0 bases, J shed 2 bases, and the junction held 7 bases outside the gene matches. CDR3 length equals 17 residues. CDR1 and CDR2 (germline): SGHRS, YFSETQ. The CDR3: CASSLEPTSGTPYEQYF. The CDR3 nucleotides are TGCGCCAGCAGCTTGGAGCCGACTAGCGGGACCCCCTACGAGCAGTACTTC.

This sequence joins TRBV7-2 and TRBJ2-2; D remains unclear. Between the trimmed V and J ends, which lost 1 base and 7 bases, there was a span of 10 bases. Germline lookup yields CDR1 SGHTA and CDR2 FQGNSA. The CDR3 spans 14 residues. DNA for the CDR3: TGTGCCAGCAGCTTAGGTTGGGGTGGCGGGGAGCTGTTTTTT. Amino acid sequence: CASSLGWGGGELFF.

This clonotype has more than one count but fewer than ten. The rearrangement uses TRBV24-1 and TRBJ2-1; D is possibly TRBD2 (6 bases). Trimming took off 4 bases at V and 1 base at J, with 22 bases between the two ends. Germline assignment: CDR1 KGHDR and CDR2 SFDVKD. The CDR3 length is 19 residues. CDR3 residues: CATSDPPGQDGSSYNEQFF. CDR3 sequence (DNA): TGTGCCACCAGTGACCCGCCTGGCCAGGACGGGAGTTCCTACAATGAGCAGTTCTTC.

The chain combines TRBV27 with TRBJ1-5; tentative D call: TRBD1 (5 bases). The CDR3 sequence is 14 residues long. V gave up 7 bases and J gave up 1 base, with 11 bases separating them. Germline V CDR1 and CDR2: MNHEY, SMNVEV (reference sequence). The CDR3 reads CASKSRGSNQPQHF. In DNA form, the CDR3 reads TGTGCCAGCAAATCTCGGGGGAGCAATCAGCCCCAGCATTTT.